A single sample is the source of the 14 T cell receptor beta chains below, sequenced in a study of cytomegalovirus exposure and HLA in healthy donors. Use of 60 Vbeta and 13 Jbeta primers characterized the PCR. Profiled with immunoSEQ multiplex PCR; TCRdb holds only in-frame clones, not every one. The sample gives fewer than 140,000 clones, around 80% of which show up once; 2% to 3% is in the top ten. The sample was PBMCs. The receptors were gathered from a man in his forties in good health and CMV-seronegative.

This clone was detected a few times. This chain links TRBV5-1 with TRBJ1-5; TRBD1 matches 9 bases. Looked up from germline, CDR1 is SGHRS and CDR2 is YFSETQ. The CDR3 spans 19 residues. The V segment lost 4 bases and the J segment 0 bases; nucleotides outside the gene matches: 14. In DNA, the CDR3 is TGCGCCAGCAGCCACGGGACAGGGAAGGTCGTATATAGCAATCAGCCCCAGCATTTT. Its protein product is CASSHGTGKVVYSNQPQHF.

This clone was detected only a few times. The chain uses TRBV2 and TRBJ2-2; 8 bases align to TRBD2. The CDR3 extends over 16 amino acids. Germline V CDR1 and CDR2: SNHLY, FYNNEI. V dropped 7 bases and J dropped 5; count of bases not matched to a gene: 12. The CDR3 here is CASTKYSGVTTGELFF. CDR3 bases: TGTGCCAGCACGAAATATAGCGGGGTGACAACCGGGGAGCTGTTTTTT. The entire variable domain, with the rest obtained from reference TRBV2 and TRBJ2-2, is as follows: EPEVTQTPSHQVTQMGQEVILRCVPISNHLYFYWYRQILGQKVEFLVSFYNNEISEKSEIFDDQFSVERPDGSNFTLKIRSTKLEDSAMYFCASTKYSGVTTGELFFGEGSRLTVL.

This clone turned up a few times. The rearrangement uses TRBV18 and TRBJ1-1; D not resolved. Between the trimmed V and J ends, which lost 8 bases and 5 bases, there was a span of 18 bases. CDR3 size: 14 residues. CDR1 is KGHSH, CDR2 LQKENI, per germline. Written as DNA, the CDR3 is TGTGCCAGCCTAGGGCGGGGAGGAGGAACTGAAGCTTTCTTT. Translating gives CASLGRGGGTEAFF.

The CDR3: CASSPGGTLNTEAFF. The CDR3 coding sequence is TGTGCCAGCAGCCCAGGGGGCACGCTGAACACTGAAGCTTTCTTT. The genes are TRBV5-8 and TRBJ1-1, with 8 nucleotides matching TRBD1. The CDR3 loop spans 15 amino acids. Per the germline V gene, CDR1 is SGHTS and CDR2 is YDEGEE. V dropped 4 bases and J dropped 0; count of bases not matched to a gene: 5.

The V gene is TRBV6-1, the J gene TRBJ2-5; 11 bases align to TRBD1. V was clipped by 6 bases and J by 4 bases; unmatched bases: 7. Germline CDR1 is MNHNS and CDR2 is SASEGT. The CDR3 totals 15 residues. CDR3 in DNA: TGTGCCAGCAGATCGACCGGGACAGGGGGAGAGACCCAGTACTTC. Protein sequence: CASRSTGTGGETQYF.

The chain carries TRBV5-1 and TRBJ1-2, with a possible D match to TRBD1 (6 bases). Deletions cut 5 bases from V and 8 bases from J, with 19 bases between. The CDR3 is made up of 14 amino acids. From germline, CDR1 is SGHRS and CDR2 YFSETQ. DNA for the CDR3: TGCGCCAGCAGTATACAGGGTCCCTCACGGGGCTACACCTTC. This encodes CASSIQGPSRGYTF.

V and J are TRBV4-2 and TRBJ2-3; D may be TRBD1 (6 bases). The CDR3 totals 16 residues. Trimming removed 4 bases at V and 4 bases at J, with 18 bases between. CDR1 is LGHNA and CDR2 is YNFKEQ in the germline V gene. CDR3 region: CASSLDLGGSADTQYF. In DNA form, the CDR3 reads TGTGCCAGCAGCCTTGATTTAGGGGGATCAGCAGATACGCAGTATTTT.

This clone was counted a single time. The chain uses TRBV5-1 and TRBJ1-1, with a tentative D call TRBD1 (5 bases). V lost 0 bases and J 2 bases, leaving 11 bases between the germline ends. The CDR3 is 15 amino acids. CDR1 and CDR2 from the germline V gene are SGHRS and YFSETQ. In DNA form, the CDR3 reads TGCGCCAGCAGCTTGGGGGCCCAGGGTAACACTGAAGCTTTCTTT. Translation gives CASSLGAQGNTEAFF. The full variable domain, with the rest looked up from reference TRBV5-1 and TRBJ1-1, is KAGVTQTPRYLIKTRGQQVTLSCSPISGHRSVSWYQQTPGQGLQFLFEYFSETQRNKGNFPGRFSGRQFSNSRSEMNVSTLELGDSALYLCASSLGAQGNTEAFFGQGTRLTVV.

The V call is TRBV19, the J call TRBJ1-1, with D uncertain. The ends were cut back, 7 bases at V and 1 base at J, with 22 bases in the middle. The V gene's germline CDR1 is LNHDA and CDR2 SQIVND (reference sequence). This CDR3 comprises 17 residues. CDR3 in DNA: TGTGCCAGTATGGTCTCCGCATCGAGAAGAAGGAACACTGAAGCTTTCTTT. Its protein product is CASMVSASRRRNTEAFF.

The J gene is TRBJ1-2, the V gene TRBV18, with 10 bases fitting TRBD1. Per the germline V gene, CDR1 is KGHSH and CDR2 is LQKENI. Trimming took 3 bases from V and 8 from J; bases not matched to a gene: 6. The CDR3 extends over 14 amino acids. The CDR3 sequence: CASSPGGTGVGYTF. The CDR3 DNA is TGTGCCAGCTCACCCGGTGGGACAGGGGTCGGCTACACCTTC.

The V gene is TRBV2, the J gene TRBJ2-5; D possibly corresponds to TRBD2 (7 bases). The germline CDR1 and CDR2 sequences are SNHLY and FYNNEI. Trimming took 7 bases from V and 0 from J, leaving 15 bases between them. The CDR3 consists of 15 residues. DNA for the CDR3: TGTGCCAGCAACTTTCGCGGGGGCGACCAAGAGACCCAGTACTTC. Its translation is CASNFRGGDQETQYF.

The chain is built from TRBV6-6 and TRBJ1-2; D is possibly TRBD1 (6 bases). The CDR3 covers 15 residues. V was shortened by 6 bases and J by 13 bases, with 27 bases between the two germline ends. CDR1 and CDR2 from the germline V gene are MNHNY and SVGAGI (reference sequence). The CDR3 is CASRGLGRGEVDLTF. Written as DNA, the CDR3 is TGTGCCAGCAGGGGTCTGGGCAGGGGAGAGGTTGATCTCACCTTC.

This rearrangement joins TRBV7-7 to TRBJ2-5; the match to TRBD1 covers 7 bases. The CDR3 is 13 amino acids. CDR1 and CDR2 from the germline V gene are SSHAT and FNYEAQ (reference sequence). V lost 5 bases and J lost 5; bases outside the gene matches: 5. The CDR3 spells CASSMTGWETQYF. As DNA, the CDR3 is TGTGCCAGCAGCATGACAGGGTGGGAGACCCAGTACTTC.

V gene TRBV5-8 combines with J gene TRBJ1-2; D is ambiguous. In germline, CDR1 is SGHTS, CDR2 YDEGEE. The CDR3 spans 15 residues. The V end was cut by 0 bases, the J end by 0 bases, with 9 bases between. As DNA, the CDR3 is TGTGCCAGCAGCTTGGGCCAGCGAGCTAACTATGGCTACACCTTC. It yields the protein CASSLGQRANYGYTF. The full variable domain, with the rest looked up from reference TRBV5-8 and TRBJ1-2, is EAGVTQSPTHLIKTRGQQATLRCSPISGHTSVYWYQQALGLGLQFLLWYDEGEERNRGNFPPRFSGRQFPNYSSELNVNALELEDSALYLCASSLGQRANYGYTFGSGTRLTVV.